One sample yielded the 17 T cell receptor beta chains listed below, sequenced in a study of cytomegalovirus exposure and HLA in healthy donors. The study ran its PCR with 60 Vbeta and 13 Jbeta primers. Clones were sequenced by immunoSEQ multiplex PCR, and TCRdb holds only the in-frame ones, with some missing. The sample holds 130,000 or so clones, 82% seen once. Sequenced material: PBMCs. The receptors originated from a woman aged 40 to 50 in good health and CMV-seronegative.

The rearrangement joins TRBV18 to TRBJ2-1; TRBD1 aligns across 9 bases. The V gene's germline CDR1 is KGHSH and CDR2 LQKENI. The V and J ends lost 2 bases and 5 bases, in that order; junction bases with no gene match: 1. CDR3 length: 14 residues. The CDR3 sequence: CASSPRTGDNEQFF. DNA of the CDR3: TGTGCCAGCTCACCAAGGACAGGGGACAATGAGCAGTTCTTC.

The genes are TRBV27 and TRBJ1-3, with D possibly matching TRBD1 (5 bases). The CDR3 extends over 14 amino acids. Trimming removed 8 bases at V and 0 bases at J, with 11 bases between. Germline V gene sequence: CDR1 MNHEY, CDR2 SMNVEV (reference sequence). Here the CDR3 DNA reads TGTGCCAGCCGTGATCAGGGCTCTGGAAACACCATATATTTT. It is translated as CASRDQGSGNTIYF.

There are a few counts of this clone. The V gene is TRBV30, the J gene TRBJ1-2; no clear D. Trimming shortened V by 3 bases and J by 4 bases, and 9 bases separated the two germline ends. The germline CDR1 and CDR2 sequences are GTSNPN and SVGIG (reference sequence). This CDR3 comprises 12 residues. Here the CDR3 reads CAWRGGPYGYTF. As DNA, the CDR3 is TGTGCCTGGAGGGGCGGGCCCTATGGCTACACCTTC.

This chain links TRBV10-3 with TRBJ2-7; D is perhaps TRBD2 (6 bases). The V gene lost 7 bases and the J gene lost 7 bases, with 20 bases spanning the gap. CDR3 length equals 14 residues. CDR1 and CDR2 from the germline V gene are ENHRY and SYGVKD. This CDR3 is CAITRENARGEQYF. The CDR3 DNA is TGTGCCATCACGAGGGAAAACGCCCGGGGGGAGCAGTACTTC.

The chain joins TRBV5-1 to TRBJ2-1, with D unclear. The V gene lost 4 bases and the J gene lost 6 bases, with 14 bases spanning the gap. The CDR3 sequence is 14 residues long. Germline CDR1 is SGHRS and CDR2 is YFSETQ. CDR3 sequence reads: CASSLGRTINEQFF. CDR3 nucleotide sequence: TGCGCCAGCAGCCTAGGTAGAACTATCAATGAGCAGTTCTTC.

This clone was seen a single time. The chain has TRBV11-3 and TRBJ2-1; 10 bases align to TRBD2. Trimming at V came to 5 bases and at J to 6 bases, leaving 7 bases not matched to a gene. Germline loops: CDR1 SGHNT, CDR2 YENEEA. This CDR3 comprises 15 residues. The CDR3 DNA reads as TGTGCCAGCAGCCTAAGCGGGAGGGCCTCCAATGAGCAGTTCTTC. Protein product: CASSLSGRASNEQFF.

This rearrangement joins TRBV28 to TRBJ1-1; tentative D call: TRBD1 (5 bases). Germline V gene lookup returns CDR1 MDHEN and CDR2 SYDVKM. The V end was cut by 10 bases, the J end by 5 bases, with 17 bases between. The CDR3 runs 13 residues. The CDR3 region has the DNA TGTGCCACTATCTCTCAGGGAGGGACTGAAGCTTTCTTT. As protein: CATISQGGTEAFF.

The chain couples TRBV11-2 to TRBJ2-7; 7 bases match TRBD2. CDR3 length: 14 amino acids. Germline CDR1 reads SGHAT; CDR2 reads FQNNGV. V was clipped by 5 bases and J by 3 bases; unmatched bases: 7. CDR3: CASSGQRDNYEQYF. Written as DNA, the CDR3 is TGTGCCAGCAGCGGCCAGCGGGATAACTACGAGCAGTACTTC.

DNA for the CDR3: TGTGCCAGTAGTATACGCCTAGCGGGAGCAGATACGCAGTATTTT. This sequence encodes CASSIRLAGADTQYF. The rearrangement joins TRBV19 to TRBJ2-3; 10 nucleotides match TRBD2. The CDR3 totals 15 residues. The junction had 3 bases not matched to a gene; V was cut back by 2 bases and J by 4 bases. CDR1 is LNHDA and CDR2 is SQIVND in the germline V gene (reference sequence).

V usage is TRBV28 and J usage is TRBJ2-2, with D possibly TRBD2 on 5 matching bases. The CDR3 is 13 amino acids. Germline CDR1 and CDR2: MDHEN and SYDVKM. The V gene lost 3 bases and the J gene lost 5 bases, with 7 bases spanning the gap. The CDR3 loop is CASSFTGTGELFF. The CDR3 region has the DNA TGTGCCAGCAGTTTCACGGGGACCGGGGAGCTGTTTTTT. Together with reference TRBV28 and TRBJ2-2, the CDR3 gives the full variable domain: DVKVTQSSRYLVKRTGEKVFLECVQDMDHENMFWYRQDPGLGLRLIYFSYDVKMKEKGDIPEGYSVSREKKERFSLILESASTNQTSMYLCASSFTGTGELFFGEGSRLTVL.

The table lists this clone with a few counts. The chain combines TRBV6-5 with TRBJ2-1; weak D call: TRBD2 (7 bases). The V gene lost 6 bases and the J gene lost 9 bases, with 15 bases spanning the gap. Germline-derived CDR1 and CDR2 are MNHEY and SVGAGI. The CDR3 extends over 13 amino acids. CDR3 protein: CASSPTRGGEQFF. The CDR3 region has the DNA TGTGCCAGCAGCCCTACAAGGGGGGGTGAGCAGTTCTTC.

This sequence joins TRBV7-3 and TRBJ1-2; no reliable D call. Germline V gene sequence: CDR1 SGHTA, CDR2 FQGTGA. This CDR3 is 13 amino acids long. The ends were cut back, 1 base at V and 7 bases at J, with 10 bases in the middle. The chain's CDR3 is CASSLKDLGGYTF. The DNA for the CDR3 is TGTGCCAGCAGCTTAAAGGACTTAGGTGGCTACACCTTC.

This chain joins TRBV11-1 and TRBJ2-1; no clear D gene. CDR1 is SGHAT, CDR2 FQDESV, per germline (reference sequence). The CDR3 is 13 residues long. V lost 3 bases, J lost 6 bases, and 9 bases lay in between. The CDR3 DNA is TGTGCCAGCAGCTTTACTCTTTCCAATGAGCAGTTCTTC. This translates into CASSFTLSNEQFF.

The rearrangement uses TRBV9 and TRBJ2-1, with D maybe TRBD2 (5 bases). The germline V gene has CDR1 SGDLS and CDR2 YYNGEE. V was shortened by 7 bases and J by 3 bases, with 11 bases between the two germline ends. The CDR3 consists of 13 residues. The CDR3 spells CASGRDLYNEQFF. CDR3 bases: TGTGCCAGCGGACGGGATCTCTACAATGAGCAGTTCTTC.

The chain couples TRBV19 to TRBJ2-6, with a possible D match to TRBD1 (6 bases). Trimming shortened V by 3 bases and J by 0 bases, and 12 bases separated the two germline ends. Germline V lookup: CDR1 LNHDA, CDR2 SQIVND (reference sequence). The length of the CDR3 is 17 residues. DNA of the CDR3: TGTGCCAGTAGTATTAGGGACATCCGCTCTGGGGCCAACGTCCTGACTTTC. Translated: CASSIRDIRSGANVLTF.

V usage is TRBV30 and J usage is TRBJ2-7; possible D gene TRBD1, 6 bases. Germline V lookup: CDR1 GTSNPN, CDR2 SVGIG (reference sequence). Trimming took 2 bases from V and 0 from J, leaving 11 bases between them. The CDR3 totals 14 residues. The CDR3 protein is CAWSYRASSYEQYF. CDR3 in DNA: TGTGCCTGGAGTTACAGGGCCAGCTCCTACGAGCAGTACTTC. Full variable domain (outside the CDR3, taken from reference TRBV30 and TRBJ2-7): SQTIHQWPATLVQPVGSPLSLECTVEGTSNPNLYWYRQAAGRGLQLLFYSVGIGQISSEVPQNLSASRPQDRQFILSSKKLLLSDSGFYLCAWSYRASSYEQYFGPGTRLTVT.

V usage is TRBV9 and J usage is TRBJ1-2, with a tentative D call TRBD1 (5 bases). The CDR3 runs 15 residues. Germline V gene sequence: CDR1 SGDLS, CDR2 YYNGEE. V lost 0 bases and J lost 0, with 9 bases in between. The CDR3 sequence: CASSVGLTANYGYTF. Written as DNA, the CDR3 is TGTGCCAGCAGCGTAGGTTTGACAGCTAACTATGGCTACACCTTC.